A single sample is the source of the 19 T cell receptor beta chains below, sequenced in a study of T cell responses to AZD1222 COVID-19 vaccine. The method was immunoSEQ multiplex PCR; TCRdb's version includes in-frame clones alone and lacks a portion of them. The sample has over 50,000 clones; around 85% are singletons. Here the sequenced sample was peripheral blood, taken 28 days after the second AZD1222 dose. Receptors were obtained from an adult who received the AZD1222 COVID-19 vaccine.

This clone was detected only once. This sequence joins TRBV2 and TRBJ2-3; no definite D call. Germline assignment: CDR1 SNHLY and CDR2 FYNNEI. V shed 3 bases and J shed 7 bases, with 11 bases lying between them. CDR3 size: 13 residues. Written as DNA, the CDR3 is TGTGCCAGCAGTGACCGGGTCTCGAATACGCAGTATTTT. It is translated as CASSDRVSNTQYF.

The chain has TRBV6-6 and TRBJ2-7, with D possibly matching TRBD2 (5 bases). V was pared by 2 bases and J by 3 bases, with 14 bases between. Germline V CDR1 and CDR2: MNHNY, SVGAGI (reference sequence). This CDR3 comprises 15 residues. The DNA for the CDR3 is TGTGCCAGCAGTTACGTAGCGACAAAGAGCTACGAGCAGTACTTC. Translation gives CASSYVATKSYEQYF.

The rearrangement uses TRBV28 and TRBJ2-2; D is unresolved. Trimming took off 5 bases at V and 3 bases at J, with 4 bases between the two ends. The germline gives CDR1 MDHEN, CDR2 SYDVKM. CDR3 length: 12 amino acids. Here the CDR3 DNA reads TGTGCCAGCAGTACCGACACCGGGGAGCTGTTTTTT. It codes for CASSTDTGELFF.

The V gene is TRBV7-2, the J gene TRBJ1-5; weak D call: TRBD1 (5 bases). The CDR3 is 17 amino acids. V lost 1 base and J lost 9, with 22 bases in between. Germline CDR1 reads SGHTA; CDR2 reads FQGNSA. The CDR3 sequence: CASSLGGWEAVAGPQHF. The CDR3 coding sequence is TGTGCCAGCAGCTTAGGGGGGTGGGAAGCTGTTGCGGGGCCCCAGCATTTT.

This rearrangement joins TRBV19 to TRBJ2-7; TRBD1 is a possible D gene (6 bases). V gave up 10 bases and J gave up 5 bases, with 12 bases separating them. The CDR3 length is 11 residues. Germline V gene data show CDR1 as LNHDA and CDR2 as SQIVND (reference sequence). The CDR3 DNA reads as TGTGCCACCCAGGGGTCCCACGAGCAGTACTTC. Translation gives CATQGSHEQYF. Supplemented by reference TRBV19 and TRBJ2-7, the full variable domain reads DGGITQSPKYLFRKEGQNVTLSCEQNLNHDAMYWYRQDPGQGLRLIYYSQIVNDFQKGDIAEGYSVSREKKESFPLTVTSAQKNPTAFYLCATQGSHEQYFGPGTRLTVT.

Only one count was recorded for this clone. The genes are TRBV7-2 and TRBJ1-5; weak D call: TRBD1 (5 bases). CDR1 SGHTA and CDR2 FQGNSA come from the germline V gene. Trimming took 1 base from V and 11 from J, leaving 15 bases between them. The CDR3 spans 14 residues. CDR3 region: CASSLGRGSGAQHF. The CDR3 DNA reads as TGTGCCAGCAGCTTAGGGAGGGGCAGCGGGGCCCAGCATTTT.

This clone was found once. The chain joins TRBV28 to TRBJ2-5; D call uncertain. The CDR3 contains 14 residues. Trimming stripped 3 bases from V and 4 bases from J, with 12 bases between. The V gene's germline CDR1 is MDHEN and CDR2 SYDVKM. CDR3 in DNA: TGTGCCAGCAGTTTTGTAGGGAACGGAGAGACCCAGTACTTC. It specifies CASSFVGNGETQYF.

The chain joins TRBV12-3 or TRBV12-4 to TRBJ2-2; D is undetermined. The CDR3 loop spans 13 amino acids. V was clipped by 6 bases and J by 6 bases, with 11 bases between them. In nucleotides, the CDR3 is TGTGCCAGCAGGGGCGACGGGTCCGGGGAGCTGTTTTTT. This translates into CASRGDGSGELFF.

The rearrangement links TRBV11-3 to TRBJ2-1, with D perhaps TRBD2 (6 bases). The CDR3 contains 15 residues. The V gene lost 4 bases and the J gene lost 6 bases, with 16 bases spanning the gap. CDR1 and CDR2 from the germline V gene are SGHNT and YENEEA. CDR3 DNA: TGTGCCAGCAGCTCCCCGGGACTGGGACCCAATGAGCAGTTCTTC. It specifies CASSSPGLGPNEQFF.

The CDR3 reads CAISGSGGKGTEAFF. CDR3 in DNA: TGTGCCATCAGTGGGTCGGGGGGAAAGGGCACTGAAGCTTTCTTT. The rearrangement links TRBV10-3 to TRBJ1-1, with a weak D call TRBD1 (5 bases). CDR1 ENHRY and CDR2 SYGVKD come from the germline V gene. The V and J ends lost 4 bases and 4 bases respectively, with 16 bases between them. The CDR3 covers 15 residues.

The rearrangement joins TRBV7-2 to TRBJ2-1; D may be TRBD2 (6 bases). Germline V lookup: CDR1 SGHTA, CDR2 FQGNSA. The V end was cut by 4 bases, the J end by 6 bases, with 13 bases between. This CDR3 region has 14 residues. CDR3 sequence (DNA): TGTGCCAGCAGCTCCCCTGGGACTCCCAATGAGCAGTTCTTC. This sequence encodes CASSSPGTPNEQFF. The full variable domain, in which reference TRBV7-2 and TRBJ2-1 provide the parts outside the CDR3, is GAGVSQSPSNKVTEKGKDVELRCDPISGHTALYWYRQSLGQGLEFLIYFQGNSAPDKSGLPSDRFSAERTGGSVSTLTIQRTQQEDSAVYLCASSSPGTPNEQFFGPGTRLTVL.

This clone was seen more than once but under ten times. This chain uses TRBV9 with TRBJ2-5; possibly TRBD1 for D (7 bases). This CDR3 comprises 17 residues. Germline CDR1 reads SGDLS; CDR2 reads YYNGEE. Trimming left V 2 bases short and J 2 bases short, with 19 bases between. The CDR3 DNA reads as TGTGCCAGCAGCGTCGGGACCGGAGGGACAGCGCAAGAGACCCAGTACTTC. This encodes CASSVGTGGTAQETQYF.

The chain links TRBV6-2 or TRBV6-3 to TRBJ2-2; D gene ambiguous. The CDR3 totals 13 residues. Germline CDR1 MNHEY, CDR2 SVGEGT. V was trimmed by 5 bases and J by 3 bases, leaving 7 bases between them. This CDR3 reads CASSPADTGELFF. CDR3 bases: TGTGCCAGCAGTCCCGCGGACACCGGGGAGCTGTTTTTT.

The V gene is TRBV27, the J gene TRBJ1-5; 8 bases map to TRBD1. V shed 10 bases and J 0 bases; nucleotides not matched to a gene: 5. The CDR3 runs 14 residues. Germline lookup yields CDR1 MNHEY and CDR2 SMNVEV (reference sequence). CDR3 sequence (DNA): TGTGCCATCGGACAGGGCTATAGCAATCAGCCCCAGCATTTT. Its translation is CAIGQGYSNQPQHF.

J is TRBJ1-1 and V is TRBV6-5; no definite D call. The V gene's germline CDR1 is MNHEY and CDR2 SVGAGI. The CDR3 is 13 amino acids. V lost 4 bases, J lost 1 base, and 7 bases lay in between. Here the CDR3 DNA reads TGTGCCAGCAGTTTCAGGACGAACACTGAAGCTTTCTTT. This sequence encodes CASSFRTNTEAFF.

The chain recombines TRBV24-1 with TRBJ2-1; tentative D call: TRBD1 (6 bases). V was clipped by 5 bases and J by 6 bases, with 13 bases between them. This CDR3 has 14 residues. In germline, CDR1 is KGHDR, CDR2 SFDVKD. The CDR3 bases are TGTGCCACCAGTGGGTCCCGGGACATCAATGAGCAGTTCTTC. Translated, it gives CATSGSRDINEQFF.

The chain carries TRBV9 and TRBJ1-1; 10 bases line up with TRBD1. V shed 0 bases, J shed 3 bases, and the junction held 2 bases outside the gene matches. Germline CDR1 and CDR2: SGDLS and YYNGEE. CDR3 length: 15 residues. In DNA, the CDR3 is TGTGCCAGCAGCGTAGGACAGGGGGCAGACACTGAAGCTTTCTTT. Its translation is CASSVGQGADTEAFF.

In its sample, this clone was seen once. This chain connects TRBV7-2 to TRBJ2-3; D might be TRBD2 (5 bases). The CDR3 covers 15 residues. Germline V CDR1 and CDR2: SGHTA, FQGNSA. V gave up 4 bases and J gave up 0 bases, with 11 bases separating them. CDR3 in DNA: TGTGCCAGCAGCTCCCCGAGGGTGAGCACAGATACGCAGTATTTT. Protein: CASSSPRVSTDTQYF.

V usage is TRBV7-2 and J usage is TRBJ1-5; no definite D call. Looked up from germline, CDR1 is SGHTA and CDR2 is FQGNSA. V was clipped by 1 base and J by 2 bases, with 9 bases between them. The CDR3 extends over 15 amino acids. CDR3 protein: CASSLGGVGNQPQHF. The CDR3 DNA reads TGTGCCAGCAGCTTAGGTGGGGTCGGCAATCAGCCCCAGCATTTT.